This TCR beta chain stems from a study of identical twins. Findings and caveats of the study: Insertions ran lower in abundant cord blood beta clonotypes, though not in memory repertoires.

One entry per CDR3 protein results from TCRdb running MiXCR on the 5' RACE reads. The table includes about 570,000 distinct CDR3 sequences, over 8.5% detected once. The J segment lost 6 bases and the V segment lost 5 bases, leaving 12 bases of the junction unmatched. The CDR3 loop spans 15 amino acids. This clonotype was seen ten or more times. What it binds is unknown. These data also formed part of another study, on yellow fever vaccine responses in identical twins.

This sequence was found in a woman between 18 and 29 years old in good health. Input material: PBMCs. This rearrangement joins TRBV12-3 or TRBV12-4 to TRBJ2-7, with 8 bases lining up with TRBD1. The CDR3 here is CASSPLTGDLLEQYF. As DNA, the CDR3 is TGTGCCAGCAGTCCTCTGACAGGGGACTTACTCGAGCAGTACTTC.